These T cell receptor beta chains were read from a single sample in a study of blood T cells in healthy people across ages. TCRdb itself ran the 5' RACE reads through MiXCR, one entry per CDR3 protein. Here the sample spans 700,000 to 950,000 distinct CDR3 sequences, about 40% being singletons. Sequenced material: blood. All receptors come from a woman in her sixties in good health. Each CDR3 is given with its conserved first and last residue. Fields, in order: D gene, V gene, J gene, CDR3 protein. D genes are given only for firm matches.

d_call: .; v_call: TRBV4-3; j_call: TRBJ1-2; cdr3_aa: CASSLGQLSTHTF
d_call: TRBD1; v_call: TRBV18; j_call: TRBJ2-1; cdr3_aa: CASLRGTNYNEQFF
d_call: .; v_call: TRBV2; j_call: TRBJ2-6; cdr3_aa: CATGGAGANVLTF
d_call: .; v_call: TRBV27; j_call: TRBJ1-5; cdr3_aa: CASSLTRGYQPQHF
d_call: TRBD1; v_call: TRBV5-1; j_call: TRBJ1-2; cdr3_aa: CASARLGQGANGYTF
d_call: .; v_call: TRBV11-3; j_call: TRBJ2-6; cdr3_aa: CASSLDGNSGANVLTF
d_call: .; v_call: TRBV3-1; j_call: TRBJ1-4; cdr3_aa: CASSPRTDTLYNEKLFF
d_call: .; v_call: TRBV18; j_call: TRBJ2-7; cdr3_aa: CASSPPGILSSYEQYF
d_call: .; v_call: TRBV6-6; j_call: TRBJ1-2; cdr3_aa: CANSGVGYTF
d_call: TRBD2; v_call: TRBV20-1; j_call: TRBJ2-7; cdr3_aa: CSASGTSGVNEQYF
d_call: .; v_call: TRBV7-3; j_call: TRBJ2-5; cdr3_aa: CASSPGQLLREQYF
d_call: TRBD1; v_call: TRBV11-2; j_call: TRBJ2-7; cdr3_aa: CASSVAGTALFYEQYF
d_call: TRBD1; v_call: TRBV2; j_call: TRBJ1-2; cdr3_aa: CASSVFGVGTGGTGYTF
d_call: .; v_call: TRBV12-3/TRBV12-4; j_call: TRBJ1-2; cdr3_aa: CASSPYSGYTF
d_call: .; v_call: TRBV21-1; j_call: TRBJ2-3; cdr3_aa: CAIHWNGRSTDTQYF
d_call: TRBD1; v_call: TRBV24-1; j_call: TRBJ2-7; cdr3_aa: CATSDPGTGNPVEQYF
d_call: TRBD2; v_call: TRBV9; j_call: TRBJ2-1; cdr3_aa: CASSVGLADDGEQFF
d_call: .; v_call: TRBV25-1; j_call: TRBJ2-7; cdr3_aa: CASRQYSYEQYF
d_call: .; v_call: TRBV5-1; j_call: TRBJ2-5; cdr3_aa: CASSLVQGTKETQYF
d_call: .; v_call: TRBV5-1; j_call: TRBJ2-1; cdr3_aa: CASSLGFGQYNEQFF
d_call: .; v_call: TRBV28; j_call: TRBJ2-1; cdr3_aa: CASSPSWRGGEQFF
d_call: .; v_call: TRBV4-2; j_call: TRBJ1-6; cdr3_aa: CASSQELQYSYNSPLHF
d_call: .; v_call: TRBV10-3; j_call: TRBJ1-6; cdr3_aa: CAISEGTNNSPLHF
d_call: .; v_call: TRBV29-1; j_call: TRBJ2-7; cdr3_aa: CSVEDGTPPTYEQYF
d_call: TRBD2; v_call: TRBV4-2; j_call: TRBJ2-7; cdr3_aa: CASSQDSGGANYEQYF
d_call: .; v_call: TRBV11-3; j_call: TRBJ2-1; cdr3_aa: CASLDTREQFF
d_call: TRBD1; v_call: TRBV18; j_call: TRBJ2-7; cdr3_aa: CASSPRQGTYEQYF
d_call: .; v_call: TRBV12-3/TRBV12-4; j_call: TRBJ2-5; cdr3_aa: CASSSLSEQKQYF
d_call: .; v_call: TRBV29-1; j_call: TRBJ1-1; cdr3_aa: CSGWLGAKGHSTNTEAFF
d_call: .; v_call: TRBV6-2/TRBV6-3; j_call: TRBJ2-5; cdr3_aa: CASSFVEGLRRETQYF
d_call: TRBD1; v_call: TRBV28; j_call: TRBJ1-1; cdr3_aa: CASSLSDREATEAFF
d_call: TRBD2; v_call: TRBV4-3; j_call: TRBJ2-5; cdr3_aa: CASSQVYTSVGTQYF
d_call: .; v_call: TRBV20-1; j_call: TRBJ1-1; cdr3_aa: CSARGSETYGVAFF
d_call: TRBD1; v_call: TRBV24-1; j_call: TRBJ2-4; cdr3_aa: CATSPSGQGLAKNIQYF
d_call: .; v_call: TRBV6-2/TRBV6-3; j_call: TRBJ2-4; cdr3_aa: CASSYGPELAKNIQYF
d_call: .; v_call: TRBV6-5; j_call: TRBJ2-7; cdr3_aa: CASSRETYSYEQYF
d_call: .; v_call: TRBV9; j_call: TRBJ1-2; cdr3_aa: CASSATSEAALGSYTF
d_call: TRBD1; v_call: TRBV9; j_call: .; cdr3_aa: CASSTLRQGAKTQYF
d_call: .; v_call: TRBV20-1; j_call: TRBJ1-6; cdr3_aa: CSAQGVAESPLHF
d_call: TRBD1; v_call: TRBV5-1; j_call: .; cdr3_aa: CASGRGQGAAETQYF
d_call: TRBD1; v_call: TRBV29-1; j_call: TRBJ2-1; cdr3_aa: CSARQGMGSYNEQFF
d_call: .; v_call: TRBV12-3/TRBV12-4; j_call: TRBJ1-1; cdr3_aa: CASGYTEAFF
d_call: TRBD1; v_call: TRBV7-2; j_call: TRBJ2-3; cdr3_aa: CASSSKTRGLGFWTDTQYF